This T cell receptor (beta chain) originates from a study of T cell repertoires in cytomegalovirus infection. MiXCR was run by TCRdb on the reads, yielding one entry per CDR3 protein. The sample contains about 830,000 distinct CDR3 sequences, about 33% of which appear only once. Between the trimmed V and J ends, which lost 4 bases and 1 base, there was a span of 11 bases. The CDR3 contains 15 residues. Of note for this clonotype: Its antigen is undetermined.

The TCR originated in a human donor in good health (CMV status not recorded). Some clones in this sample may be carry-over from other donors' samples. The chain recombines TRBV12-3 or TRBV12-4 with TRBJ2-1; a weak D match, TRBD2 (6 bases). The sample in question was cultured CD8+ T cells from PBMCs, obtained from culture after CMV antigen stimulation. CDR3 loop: CASSSFRGSYNEQFF. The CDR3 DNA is TGTGCCAGCAGTTCGTTCCGGGGGTCCTACAATGAGCAGTTCTTC.